Presented here are 20 T cell receptor beta chains from one specimen sequenced in a study of Graves' ophthalmopathy and Graves' hyperthyroidism. Amplification of TCR beta CDR3 regions used RNA transcripts. RT-PCR was first run with HTBI primers, then multiplex PCR in a second round. TCRdb passed the multiplex PCR reads through MiXCR, listing each CDR3 protein once. The sample has 400,000 to 450,000 distinct CDR3 sequences, around 21% seen once. What was sequenced was peripheral blood. Receptors were obtained from a woman aged 18-35 years with stable Graves' hyperthyroidism.

This clonotype was recorded many times. The chain employs TRBV6-2 or TRBV6-3 and TRBJ1-2, with 8 bases identical to TRBD1. This CDR3 contains 14 residues. Germline V gene data show CDR1 as MNHEY and CDR2 as SVGEGT. J gave up 4 bases and V 2 bases, and 3 bases lay outside the gene matches. CDR3 amino acids: CASSYLQGVYGYTF. The CDR3 bases are TGTGCCAGCAGTTACCTACAGGGGGTCTATGGCTACACCTTC.

This clonotype was picked up many times. CDR3 in amino acids: CASSQRDWRTEAFF. The CDR3 DNA sequence: TGTGCCAGCAGCCAAAGGGACTGGAGGACTGAAGCTTTCTTT. This chain connects TRBV13 to TRBJ1-1; D possibly corresponds to TRBD1 (5 bases). The CDR3 sequence is 14 residues long. Trimming shortened V by 5 bases and J by 5 bases, and 15 bases separated the two germline ends. Germline V gene lookup returns CDR1 PRHDT and CDR2 FYEKMQ (reference sequence).

The table lists this clonotype with many counts. V gene TRBV2 combines with J gene TRBJ2-5, with TRBD2 matching over 10 bases. Germline V gene sequence: CDR1 SNHLY, CDR2 FYNNEI. V lost 6 bases to trimming and J lost 0 bases; unmatched junction nucleotides: 1. The length of the CDR3 is 14 residues. CDR3 in amino acids: CASRTSGNQETQYF. The CDR3, as DNA: TGTGCCAGCAGAACTAGCGGGAACCAAGAGACCCAGTACTTC.

This clonotype appeared many times. The chain uses TRBV20-1 and TRBJ1-2, with D maybe TRBD1 (5 bases). The CDR3 runs to 15 residues. The germline gives CDR1 DFQATT, CDR2 SNEGSKA (reference sequence). Trimming removed 0 bases from V and 5 bases from J, with 16 bases in between. CDR3 residues: CSARDRPGGAYGYTF. The CDR3, as DNA: TGCAGTGCTAGAGATAGGCCAGGAGGGGCGTATGGCTACACCTTC.

The table lists this clonotype with many counts. The rearrangement uses TRBV6-1 and TRBJ1-2, with D maybe TRBD1 (5 bases). The CDR3 loop spans 14 amino acids. Germline V CDR1 and CDR2: MNHNS, SASEGT. Between the trimmed V and J ends, which lost 1 base and 5 bases, there was a span of 11 bases. The DNA for the CDR3 is TGTGCCAGCAGTGAAGTGTCAGGGCGGTATGGCTACACCTTC. Its protein is CASSEVSGRYGYTF.

Remarks on this clonotype: Relative to the germline gene, one junction end is altered; a read error may explain this. The chain has TRBV3-1 and TRBJ2-7; D may match TRBD1 or TRBD2 (5 bases each). Per germline, CDR1 LGHDT and CDR2 YNNKEL (reference sequence). This CDR3 comprises 12 residues. The CDR3 DNA follows: TGTGCCAGCAGCCAAGGGGGGTACGAGCAGTGCTTC. Translating it yields CASSQGGYEQCF.

This clonotype was counted ten times or more. The junction does not match germline at one end; this may be a read error. The rearrangement uses TRBV20-1 and TRBJ1-2, with 7 positions matching TRBD1. CDR3 size: 14 residues. Germline assignment: CDR1 DFQATT and CDR2 SNEGSKA (reference sequence). The CDR3 is CSARGQAVNYGYTF. The CDR3 bases are TGCAGTGCGAGAGGACAGGCCGTCAACTATGGCTACACCTTC.

The genes are TRBV6-1 and TRBJ2-7; 12 bases agree with TRBD2. Per the germline V gene, CDR1 is MNHNS and CDR2 is SASEGT. V lost 5 bases and J lost 8; bases outside the gene matches: 7. This CDR3 is built from 14 residues. The DNA of the CDR3 is TGTGCCAGCAGTCAGAGACTAGCGGGAGCGAAGCAGTACTTC. Amino acids: CASSQRLAGAKQYF.

This clonotype showed up many times. The chain's CDR3 is CASSSGASTGELFF. In DNA, the CDR3 is TGTGCCAGCAGTTCCGGGGCTAGCACCGGGGAGCTGTTTTTT. V usage is TRBV6-2 or TRBV6-3 and J usage is TRBJ2-2; D tentatively reads TRBD1 or TRBD2 (5 bases each). CDR1 is MNHEY, CDR2 SVGEGT, per germline. Trimming cost V 4 bases and J 4 bases, with 10 bases left between them. The CDR3 length is 14 residues.

This sequence joins TRBV6-2 or TRBV6-3 and TRBJ1-5, with TRBD1 matching 8 bases. The CDR3 sequence is 19 residues long. After removal of 6 bases from V and 0 bases from J, the junction contained 16 bases not matched to a gene. Germline-derived CDR1 and CDR2 are MNHEY and SVGEGT. CDR3 protein: CASSAGTGILIDSNQPQHF. CDR3 in DNA: TGTGCCAGCAGCGCCGGGACAGGCATCCTCATCGATAGCAATCAGCCCCAGCATTTT.

This clonotype was recorded at least ten times. The chain employs TRBV20-1 and TRBJ2-7; 10 bases align to TRBD2. Looked up from germline, CDR1 is DFQATT and CDR2 is SNEGSKA (reference sequence). V lost 3 bases, J lost 0 bases, and 5 bases stayed unmatched. The CDR3 runs to 15 residues. The CDR3 DNA reads TGCAGTGCTAGTGGCATAGCGGGAGGCTCCTACGAGCAGTACTTC. The encoded protein is CSASGIAGGSYEQYF.

This clonotype came up a few times. The chain recombines TRBV6-2 or TRBV6-3 with TRBJ2-5; D may be TRBD1 or TRBD2 (6 bases each). This CDR3 spans 15 amino acids. Trimming removed 7 bases from V and 4 bases from J, with 19 bases in between. Germline V gene data show CDR1 as MNHEY and CDR2 as SVGEGT. CDR3 sequence (DNA): TGTGCCAGCATGGGGGGCGTGAGGACTGGAGAGACCCAGTACTTC. It is translated as CASMGGVRTGETQYF.

This clonotype was seen many times. The gene calls are TRBV6-2 or TRBV6-3 and TRBJ2-2; no clear D gene. Germline V CDR1 and CDR2: MNHEY, SVGEGT. The CDR3 length is 13 residues. V lost 8 bases and J lost 3, with 10 bases in between. The CDR3, as DNA: TGTGCCAGCCTACGAGAGGACACCGGGGAGCTGTTTTTT. The encoded protein is CASLREDTGELFF.

At least ten counts were recorded for this clonotype. V and J are TRBV6-1 and TRBJ2-2, with D perhaps TRBD1 (6 bases). V was shortened by 9 bases and J by 3 bases, with 14 bases between the two germline ends. CDR3 length: 14 amino acids. Per the germline V gene, CDR1 is MNHNS and CDR2 is SASEGT. The CDR3 is CASKGRGHTGELFF. The DNA for the CDR3 is TGTGCCAGTAAGGGCAGGGGACACACCGGGGAGCTGTTTTTT.

This clonotype was found a few times. The chain has TRBV30 and TRBJ2-6; TRBD1 agrees at 7 bases. Germline V gene data show CDR1 as GTSNPN and CDR2 as SVGIG (reference sequence). V lost 5 bases to trimming and J lost 2 bases; unmatched junction nucleotides: 12. The CDR3 has 17 amino acids. The CDR3: CAWDTGTERTGANVLTF. The DNA of the CDR3 is TGTGCCTGGGATACTGGGACAGAAAGGACTGGGGCCAACGTCCTGACTTTC.

In its sample, this clonotype was seen many times. The chain has TRBV30 and TRBJ1-2, with D maybe TRBD1 (5 bases). Trimming pared 4 bases from V and 1 base from J, leaving 13 bases between. The CDR3 is 14 amino acids. Germline V gene data show CDR1 as GTSNPN and CDR2 as SVGIG (reference sequence). CDR3 DNA: TGTGCCTGGAACCCAACCAGGGTTAACTATGGCTACACCTTC. The encoded protein is CAWNPTRVNYGYTF.

This clonotype was picked up many times. The rearrangement joins TRBV7-8 to TRBJ2-5, with a tentative D call TRBD2 (6 bases). Germline CDR1 SGHVS, CDR2 FQNEAQ. Trimming removed 0 bases at V and 4 bases at J, with 12 bases between. This CDR3 has 15 residues. The CDR3 DNA is TGTGCCAGCAGCTTAGCGAGGCTAGCGTCAGAGACCCAGTACTTC. It yields the protein CASSLARLASETQYF.

This clonotype was observed many times. V and J are TRBV24-1 and TRBJ2-2, with a tentative D call TRBD2 (5 bases). With 2 bases removed from V and 5 bases from J, the gap between germline ends came to 17 bases. This CDR3 region has 17 residues. The germline CDR1 and CDR2 sequences are KGHDR and SFDVKD. This CDR3 reads CATSDSPGKVHTGELFF. CDR3 coding DNA: TGTGCCACCAGTGATTCCCCGGGAAAAGTCCATACCGGGGAGCTGTTTTTT.

Many counts were recorded for this clonotype. One end of the junction is discordant with germline, which a read error may explain. The V gene is TRBV27, the J gene TRBJ1-2; D call uncertain. The germline CDR1 and CDR2 sequences are MNHEY and SMNVEV (reference sequence). The CDR3 contains 12 residues. The CDR3 loop is CANSSGSYGYTF. The CDR3 coding sequence is TGTGCCAACAGTTCGGGGTCCTATGGCTACACCTTC.

This chain links TRBV24-1 with TRBJ1-6; no clear D. The CDR3 length is 14 residues. Trimming shortened V by 8 bases and J by 7 bases, and 14 bases separated the two germline ends. Germline CDR1 KGHDR, CDR2 SFDVKD. The CDR3 DNA sequence: TGTGCCACCAAGGACGCAGGCGTAAATTCACCCCTCCACTTT. Amino acid sequence: CATKDAGVNSPLHF.